The T cell receptor (beta chain) described here comes from a study of shared clonotypes between healthy human individuals. The CDR3 is made up of 16 amino acids. Germline V lookup: CDR1 SGHVS, CDR2 FQNEAQ. V lost 5 bases to trimming and J lost 1 base, with 17 bases between them. The method was immunoSEQ multiplex PCR; TCRdb's version includes in-frame clones alone and lacks a portion of them. The sample comprises about 2.3 million clones, around 90% of which are singletons, and 0.3% to 0.45% rests with the top ten. The chain uses TRBV7-8 and TRBJ1-1; D is possibly TRBD1 (6 bases). Sequencing used naive CD4+ T cells from PBMCs. The subset was: CD45RA+ positively selected. The TCR originated in a man between 18 and 29 years old in good health. Some clones in this sample may be carry-over from other donors' samples. CDR3 DNA: TGTGCCAGCAGCCGCACCCGCGGGGGCCCGAACACTGAAGCTTTCTTT. It specifies CASSRTRGGPNTEAFF.